The rows below give T cell receptor beta chains drawn from one sample of a study of blood T cell repertoires in COVID-19. The data were produced by immunoSEQ multiplex PCR, yet TCRdb's version contains in-frame clones alone and is incomplete. The sample has about 57,000 clones, 80% to 90% seen once. Sequencing used PBMCs or T cells enriched from blood (not recorded which). The receptors originated from a woman in her 40s with acute COVID-19. Both conserved end residues are part of each CDR3. The D gene is left open where the match is weak. Rows give clone size only sometimes, using once, few, many, or a class for an expanded clone.

j_gene,abundance,v_gene,d_gene,CDR3nt,CDR3aa
TRBJ2-7,.,TRBV28,TRBD1,TGTGCCAGCAGCAAAACAGGGGCCTCCTTGTACGAGCAGTACTTC,CASSKTGASLYEQYF
TRBJ1-2,.,TRBV9,.,TGTGCCAGCAGCGTAGGGGCCGCTCAGGTGGGTGGCTACACCTTC,CASSVGAAQVGGYTF
TRBJ1-2,.,TRBV5-1,.,TGCGCCAGCAGCTTGCGAGATACTAACTATGGCTACACCTTC,CASSLRDTNYGYTF
TRBJ2-3,once,TRBV7-3,.,TGTGCCAGCAGCCCAAGGCCCGGGTTGGGCACAGATACGCAGTATTTT,CASSPRPGLGTDTQYF
TRBJ1-4,once,TRBV27,.,TGTGCCAGCAGTACTGGGGCAGAAAAACTGTTTTTT,CASSTGAEKLFF
TRBJ2-1,.,TRBV6-5,.,TGTGCCAGCAGTTACGCGCGGCAGGGGTCTACTGAGCAGTTCTTC,CASSYARQGSTEQFF
TRBJ1-5,.,TRBV19,TRBD1,TGTGCCAGTAGTGCACAGGGGGCGTGGGGCAATCAGCCCCAGCATTTT,CASSAQGAWGNQPQHF
TRBJ2-5,.,TRBV27,TRBD2,TGTGCCAGCAGTCCTGGGGGAGCGGGGGGCCCCTTGGGGACCCAGTACTTC,CASSPGGAGGPLGTQYF
TRBJ1-6,.,TRBV9,TRBD1,TGTGCCAGCAGCTACAATGAGGGACAGGGTGGATCACCCCTCCACTTT,CASSYNEGQGGSPLHF
TRBJ2-3,.,TRBV27,TRBD2,TGTGCCAGCAGTTCATATCGGATGGAGACTAGCGGGAAGACAGATACGCAGTATTTT,CASSSYRMETSGKTDTQYF
TRBJ1-6,.,TRBV11-1,.,TGTGCCAGCAGTTATACAGGGAAGGCTTTCGATTCACCCCTCCACTTT,CASSYTGKAFDSPLHF
TRBJ2-1,.,TRBV5-4,TRBD2,TGTGCCAGCAGCCCGCCCCTAGCGGGGAATGAGCAGTTCTTC,CASSPPLAGNEQFF
TRBJ2-6,once,TRBV6-2/TRBV6-3,.,TGTGCCAGCAGTCGTTGGGCCTCTGGGGCCAACGTCCTGACTTTC,CASSRWASGANVLTF
TRBJ1-1,.,TRBV4-2,.,TGTGCCAGCAGCCAAGGGAGACAGGCCGCTGAAGCTTTCTTT,CASSQGRQAAEAFF
TRBJ2-7,.,TRBV7-8,TRBD1,TGTGCCAGCAGCTTCCCACAGGGGGCCGGCGAGCAGTACTTC,CASSFPQGAGEQYF
TRBJ1-1,.,TRBV11-2,TRBD1,TGTGCCAGCAGCAATGGGGACAGGGCGAGCACTGAAGCTTTCTTT,CASSNGDRASTEAFF
TRBJ2-5,.,TRBV2,.,TGTGCCAGCAGTGGGACAGCTCAAGAGACCCAGTACTTC,CASSGTAQETQYF
TRBJ2-1,.,TRBV14,TRBD2,TGTGCCAGCAGCCAAGCGGGGGGAAGGGGCGATGAGCAGTTCTTC,CASSQAGGRGDEQFF
TRBJ1-2,.,TRBV20-1,.,TGCAGTGCTAGTGTCCAGGGATCCAACTATGGCTACACCTTC,CSASVQGSNYGYTF
TRBJ2-7,.,TRBV15,TRBD1,TGTGCCACCAGCAGAGATATCAGTCAGGGGGCTGGCGAGCAGTACTTC,CATSRDISQGAGEQYF
TRBJ2-7,.,TRBV9,.,TGTGCCAGCAGCGTAGCCGGAATGGATAGGGGAAACGAGCAGTACTTC,CASSVAGMDRGNEQYF
TRBJ2-1,few,TRBV7-3,.,TGTGCCAGCAGCTTATCGACTTACAATGAGCAGTTCTTC,CASSLSTYNEQFF
TRBJ1-2,.,TRBV27,.,TGTGCCAGCAGCAAGGGGGGGTATGGCTACACCTTC,CASSKGGYGYTF
TRBJ2-2,few,TRBV15,TRBD2,TGTGCCACCAAGCTAGCGGTCAACACCGGGGAGCTGTTTTTT,CATKLAVNTGELFF
TRBJ2-7,.,TRBV5-1,.,TGCGCCAGCAGCTTAATGCCCGATCAGGGGTACGAGCAGTACTTC,CASSLMPDQGYEQYF
TRBJ1-5,.,TRBV12-3/TRBV12-4,.,TGTGCCAGCAGGTTGGGGCACAATCAGCCCCAGCATTTT,CASRLGHNQPQHF
TRBJ1-4,.,TRBV7-9,.,TGTGCCAGCAGCCTCCGACAGGCAACTAATGAAAAACTGTTTTTT,CASSLRQATNEKLFF
TRBJ2-7,.,TRBV5-1,.,TGCGCCAGCAGCTTGATACAGGGCTTTCAACTCGAGCAGTACTTC,CASSLIQGFQLEQYF
TRBJ2-7,.,TRBV27,.,TGTGCCAGCACCTCAACATCCCTAGGCTACTACGAGCAGTACTTC,CASTSTSLGYYEQYF
TRBJ2-2,few,TRBV14,.,TGTGCCAGCACCCTCGCAGGCACCGGGGAGCTGTTTTTT,CASTLAGTGELFF
TRBJ2-5,.,TRBV9,TRBD1,TGTGCCAGCAGCGTAGGGGACAGGAGTCAAAAGACCCAGTACTTC,CASSVGDRSQKTQYF
TRBJ1-1,few,TRBV21-1,.,TGTGCCAGCAGCAAAGAGATAGGAGCTAACACTGAAGCTTTCTTT,CASSKEIGANTEAFF
TRBJ1-1,.,TRBV6-6,.,TGTGCCAGCAGTGGTGAGCGGACAGTATTTAGAGCTTTCTTT,CASSGERTVFRAFF
TRBJ2-1,.,TRBV10-2,TRBD2,TGCGCCAGCAGCATCCCGGGACTAGCGGCAAGGTTCTTC,CASSIPGLAARFF
TRBJ2-2,.,TRBV12-3/TRBV12-4,.,TGTGCCAGCAGTTTCCCCAGCGGGGAGCTGTTTTTT,CASSFPSGELFF
TRBJ1-5,.,TRBV7-8,.,TGTGCCAGCAGCTTAGAGCAAAGTCGAAATCAGCCCCAGCATTTT,CASSLEQSRNQPQHF
TRBJ2-3,.,TRBV7-9,TRBD2,TGTGCCAGCAGCCTGGGGGGGTTTGGCGCAGATACGCAGTATTTT,CASSLGGFGADTQYF
TRBJ2-7,.,TRBV7-6,TRBD2,TGTGCCAGCAGCTTAGGTAGCGGGAGACCGGGCTTGAATGAGCAGTACTTC,CASSLGSGRPGLNEQYF
TRBJ1-2,.,TRBV9,TRBD1,TGTGCCAGCAGCGGGGACAGGTGGTCCTATGGCTACACCTTC,CASSGDRWSYGYTF
TRBJ2-7,.,TRBV19,TRBD1,TGTGCCAGTAGTATCGGACAGGGAGGAACCTACGAGCAGTACTTC,CASSIGQGGTYEQYF